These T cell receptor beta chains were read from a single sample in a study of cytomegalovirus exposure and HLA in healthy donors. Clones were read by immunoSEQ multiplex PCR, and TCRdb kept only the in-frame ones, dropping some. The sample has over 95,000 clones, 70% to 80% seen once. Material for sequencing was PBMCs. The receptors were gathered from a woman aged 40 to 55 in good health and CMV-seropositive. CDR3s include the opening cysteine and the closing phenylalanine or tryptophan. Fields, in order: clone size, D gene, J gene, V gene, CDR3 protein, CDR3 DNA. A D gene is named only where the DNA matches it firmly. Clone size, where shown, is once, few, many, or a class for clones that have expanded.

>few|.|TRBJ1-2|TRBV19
CASSIDRLGQNYGYTF
TGTGCCAGTAGTATAGATCGTCTCGGACAGAACTATGGCTACACCTTC
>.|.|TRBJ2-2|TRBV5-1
CASSPRQAGDGELFF
TGCGCCAGCAGCCCTCGACAGGCGGGGGACGGGGAGCTGTTTTTT
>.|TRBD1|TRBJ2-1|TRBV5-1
CASSADGQGPYNEQFF
TGCGCCAGCAGCGCAGATGGACAGGGCCCCTACAATGAGCAGTTCTTC
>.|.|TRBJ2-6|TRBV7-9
CASSLSGSGANVLTF
TGTGCCAGCAGCTTATCGGGCTCTGGGGCCAACGTCCTGACTTTC
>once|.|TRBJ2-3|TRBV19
CASSKDGAQYF
TGTGCCAGTAGTAAGGACGGGGCGCAGTATTTT
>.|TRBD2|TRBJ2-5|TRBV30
CAWIGGETQYF
TGTGCCTGGATCGGGGGGGAGACCCAGTACTTC
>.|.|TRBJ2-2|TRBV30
CAWSPMRVVRELFF
TGTGCCTGGAGTCCCATGAGGGTGGTGCGGGAGCTGTTTTTT
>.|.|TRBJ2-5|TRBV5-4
CASSLDRGSETQYF
TGTGCCAGCAGCTTGGATCGGGGGTCGGAGACCCAGTACTTC
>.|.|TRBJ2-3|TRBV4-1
CASSQILTDTQYF
TGCGCCAGCAGCCAAATTCTCACAGATACGCAGTATTTT
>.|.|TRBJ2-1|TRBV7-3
CASSLTLGLAAYNEQFF
TGTGCCAGCAGCTTAACGTTGGGATTAGCGGCCTACAATGAGCAGTTCTTC
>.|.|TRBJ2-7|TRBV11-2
CASSLEIWGGTQYF
TGTGCCAGCAGCTTAGAGATCTGGGGCGGAACTCAGTACTTC
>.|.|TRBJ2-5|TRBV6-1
CASSEAVASQYF
TGTGCCAGCAGTGAAGCTGTTGCGTCCCAGTACTTC
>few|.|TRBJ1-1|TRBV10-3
CAISDNERGPGTEAFF
TGTGCCATCAGTGATAATGAGCGTGGCCCCGGCACTGAAGCTTTCTTT
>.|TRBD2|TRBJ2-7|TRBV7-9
CASSLDAGGGTYEQYF
TGTGCCAGCAGCTTAGATGCGGGAGGTGGTACCTACGAGCAGTACTTC
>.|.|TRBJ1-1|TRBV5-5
CASSFGEHSEAFF
TGTGCCAGCAGCTTTGGAGAACACTCTGAAGCTTTCTTT
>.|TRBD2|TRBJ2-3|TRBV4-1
CASSPYGTTTDTQYF
TGCGCCAGCAGCCCCTACGGGACTACCACAGATACGCAGTATTTT
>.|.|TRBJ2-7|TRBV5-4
CASSLFEGRNEQYF
TGTGCCAGCAGCTTGTTCGAGGGGAGGAACGAGCAGTACTTC
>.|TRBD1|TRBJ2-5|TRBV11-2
CASSPGQTRKETQYF
TGTGCCAGCAGCCCGGGACAGACCCGAAAAGAGACCCAGTACTTC
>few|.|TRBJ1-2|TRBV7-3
CASSPAPGDYGYTF
TGTGCCAGCAGCCCCGCCCCAGGGGACTATGGCTACACCTTC
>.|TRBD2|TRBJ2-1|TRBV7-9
CASSVPSGSTNEQFF
TGTGCCAGCAGCGTACCTAGCGGGAGTACTAATGAGCAGTTCTTC
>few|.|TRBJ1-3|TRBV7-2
CASSYGLENTIYF
TGTGCCAGCAGCTACGGGTTGGAAAACACCATATATTTT
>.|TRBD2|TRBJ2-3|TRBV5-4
CASSFGAGNTDTQYF
TGTGCCAGCAGCTTTGGAGCGGGGAACACAGATACGCAGTATTTT
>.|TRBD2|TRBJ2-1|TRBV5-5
CASSSPGTSDNEQFF
TGTGCCAGCAGCTCACCAGGGACTAGCGACAATGAGCAGTTCTTC
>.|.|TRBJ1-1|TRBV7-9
CASSYLTGMNTEAFF
TGTGCCAGCAGCTACCTTACAGGGATGAACACTGAAGCTTTCTTT
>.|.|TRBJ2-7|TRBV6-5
CASSYSAASYEQYF
TGTGCCAGCAGTTACTCCGCGGCAAGCTACGAGCAGTACTTC
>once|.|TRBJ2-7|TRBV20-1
CSARVGYEQYF
TGCAGTGCTAGAGTCGGCTACGAGCAGTACTTC
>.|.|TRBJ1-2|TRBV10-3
CAISESVGYGYTF
TGTGCCATCAGTGAGTCGGTCGGCTATGGCTACACCTTC